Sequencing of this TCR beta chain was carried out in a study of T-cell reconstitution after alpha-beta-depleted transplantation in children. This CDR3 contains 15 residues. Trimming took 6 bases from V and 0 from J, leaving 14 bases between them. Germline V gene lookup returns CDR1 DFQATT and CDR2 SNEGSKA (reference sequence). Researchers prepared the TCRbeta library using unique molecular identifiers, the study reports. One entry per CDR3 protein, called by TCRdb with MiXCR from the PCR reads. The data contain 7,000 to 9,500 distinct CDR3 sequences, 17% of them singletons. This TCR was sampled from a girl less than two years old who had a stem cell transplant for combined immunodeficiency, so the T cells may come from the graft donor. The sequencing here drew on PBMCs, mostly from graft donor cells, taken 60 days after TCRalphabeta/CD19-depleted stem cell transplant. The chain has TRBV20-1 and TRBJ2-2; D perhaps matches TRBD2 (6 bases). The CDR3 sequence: CSASPSVPNTGELFF. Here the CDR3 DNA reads TGCAGTGCCTCCCCTAGCGTCCCGAACACCGGGGAGCTGTTTTTT.